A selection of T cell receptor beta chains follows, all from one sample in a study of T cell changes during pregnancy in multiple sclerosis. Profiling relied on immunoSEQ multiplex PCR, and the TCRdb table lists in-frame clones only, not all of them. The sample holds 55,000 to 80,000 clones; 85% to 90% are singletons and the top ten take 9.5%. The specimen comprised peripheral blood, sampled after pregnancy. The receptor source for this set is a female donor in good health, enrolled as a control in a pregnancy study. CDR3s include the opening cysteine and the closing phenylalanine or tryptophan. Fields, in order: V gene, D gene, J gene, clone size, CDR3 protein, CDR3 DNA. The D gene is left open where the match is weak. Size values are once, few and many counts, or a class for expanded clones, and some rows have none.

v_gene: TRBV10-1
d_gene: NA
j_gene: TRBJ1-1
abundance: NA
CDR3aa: CASSQKPDSPNTEAFF
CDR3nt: TGCGCCAGCAGTCAAAAACCGGACAGTCCGAACACTGAAGCTTTCTTT

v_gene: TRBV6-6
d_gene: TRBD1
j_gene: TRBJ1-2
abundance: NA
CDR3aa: CASSSPGQGYGYTF
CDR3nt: TGTGCCAGCAGTTCCCCGGGACAGGGCTATGGCTACACCTTC

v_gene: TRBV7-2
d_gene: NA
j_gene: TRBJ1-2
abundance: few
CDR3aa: CASSLAPGNYGYTF
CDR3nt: TGTGCCAGCAGCTTAGCGCCAGGGAACTATGGCTACACCTTC

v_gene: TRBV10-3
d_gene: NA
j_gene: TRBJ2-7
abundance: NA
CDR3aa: CAISESTGYEQYF
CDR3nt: TGTGCCATCAGTGAGTCGACGGGCTACGAGCAGTACTTC

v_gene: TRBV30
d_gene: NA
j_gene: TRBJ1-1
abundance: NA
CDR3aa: CAWSAEENTEAFF
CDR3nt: TGTGCCTGGAGTGCCGAGGAGAACACTGAAGCTTTCTTT

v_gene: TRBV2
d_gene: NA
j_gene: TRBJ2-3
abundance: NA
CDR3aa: CASSAEDTQYF
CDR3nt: TGTGCCAGCAGTGCAGAAGATACGCAGTATTTT

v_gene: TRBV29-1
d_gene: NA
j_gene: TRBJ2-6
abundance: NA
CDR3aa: CSVDSGSGANVLTF
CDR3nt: TGCAGCGTGGATTCAGGTTCGGGGGCCAACGTCCTGACTTTC

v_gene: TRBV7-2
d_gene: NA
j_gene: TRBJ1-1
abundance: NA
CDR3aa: CASSLGVMNTEAFF
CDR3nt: TGTGCCAGCAGCTTAGGAGTAATGAACACTGAAGCTTTCTTT

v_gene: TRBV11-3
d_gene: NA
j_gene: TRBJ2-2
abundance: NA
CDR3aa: CASSLGPNTGELFF
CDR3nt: TGTGCCAGCAGCTTAGGGCCGAACACCGGGGAGCTGTTTTTT

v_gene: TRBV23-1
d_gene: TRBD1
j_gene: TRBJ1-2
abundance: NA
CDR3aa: CASSHPGQGRIYGYTF
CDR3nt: TGCGCCAGCAGTCATCCGGGACAGGGCCGGATCTATGGCTACACCTTC

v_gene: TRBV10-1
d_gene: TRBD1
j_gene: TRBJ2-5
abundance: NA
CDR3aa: CASQSRDSFLVTQYF
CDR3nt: TGCGCCAGCCAGAGCCGGGACAGTTTTTTGGTGACCCAGTACTTC

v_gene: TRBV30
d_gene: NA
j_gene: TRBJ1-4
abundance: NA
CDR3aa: CAWSRQATNEKLFF
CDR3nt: TGTGCCTGGAGCCGACAGGCAACTAATGAAAAACTGTTTTTT

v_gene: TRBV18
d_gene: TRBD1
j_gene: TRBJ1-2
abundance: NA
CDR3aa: CASSPGQGTYGYTF
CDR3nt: TGTGCCAGCTCCCCCGGACAGGGAACTTATGGCTACACCTTC

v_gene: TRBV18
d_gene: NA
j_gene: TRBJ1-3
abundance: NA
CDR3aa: CASSPPAGRSGNTIYF
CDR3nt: TGTGCCAGCTCACCACCGGCAGGGAGGTCTGGAAACACCATATATTTT

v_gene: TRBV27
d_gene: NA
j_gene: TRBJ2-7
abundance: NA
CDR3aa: CASSSPSDRAYEQYF
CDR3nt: TGTGCCAGCAGTTCTCCATCGGACAGAGCCTACGAGCAGTACTTC

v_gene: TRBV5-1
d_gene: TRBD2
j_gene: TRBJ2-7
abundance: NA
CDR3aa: CASRLDPGLVFDEQYF
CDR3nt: TGCGCCAGCAGACTCGACCCGGGACTAGTCTTCGACGAGCAGTACTTC

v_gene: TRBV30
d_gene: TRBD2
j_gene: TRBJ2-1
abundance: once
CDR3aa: CAWSVRTSGGGEQFF
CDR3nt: TGTGCCTGGAGTGTACGGACTAGCGGGGGAGGTGAGCAGTTCTTC

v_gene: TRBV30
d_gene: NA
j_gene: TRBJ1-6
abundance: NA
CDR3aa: CAWSVRRGWSNSPLHF
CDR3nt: TGTGCCTGGAGTGTTAGGAGGGGTTGGAGTAATTCACCCCTCCACTTT

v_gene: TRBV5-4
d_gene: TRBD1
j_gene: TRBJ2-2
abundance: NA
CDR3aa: CASSRDRGLGGTGELFF
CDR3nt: TGTGCCAGCAGCCGGGACAGGGGGCTGGGGGGCACCGGGGAGCTGTTTTTT

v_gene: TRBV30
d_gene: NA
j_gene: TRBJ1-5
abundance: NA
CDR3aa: CAWSVSFSNQPQHF
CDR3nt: TGTGCCTGGAGTGTATCCTTTAGCAATCAGCCCCAGCATTTT

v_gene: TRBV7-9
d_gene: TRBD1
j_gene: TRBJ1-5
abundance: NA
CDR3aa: CASSPTGDSQPQHF
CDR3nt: TGTGCCAGCAGCCCGACAGGGGATAGTCAGCCCCAGCATTTT

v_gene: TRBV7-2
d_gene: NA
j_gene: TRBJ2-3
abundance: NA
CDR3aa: CASSFGGLDTQYF
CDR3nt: TGTGCCAGCAGCTTTGGGGGCCTAGATACGCAGTATTTT

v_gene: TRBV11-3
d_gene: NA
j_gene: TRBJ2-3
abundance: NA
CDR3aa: CASSFTSDTQYF
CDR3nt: TGTGCCAGCAGCTTCACTAGCGATACGCAGTATTTT

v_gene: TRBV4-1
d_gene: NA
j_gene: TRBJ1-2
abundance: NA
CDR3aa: CASSQDNGYTF
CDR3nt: TGCGCCAGCAGCCAAGACAATGGCTACACCTTC

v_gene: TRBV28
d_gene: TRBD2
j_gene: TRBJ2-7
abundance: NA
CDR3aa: CASSPRGGRYEQYF
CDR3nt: TGTGCCAGCAGTCCCCGGGGGGGTAGGTACGAGCAGTACTTC

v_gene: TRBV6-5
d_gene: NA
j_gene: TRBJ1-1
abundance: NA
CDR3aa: CASGQGHNTEAFF
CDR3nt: TGTGCCAGCGGGCAAGGACACAACACTGAAGCTTTCTTT

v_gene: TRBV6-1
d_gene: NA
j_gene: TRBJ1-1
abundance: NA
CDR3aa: CATFRLNTEAFF
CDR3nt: TGTGCCACCTTCAGGCTGAACACTGAAGCTTTCTTT

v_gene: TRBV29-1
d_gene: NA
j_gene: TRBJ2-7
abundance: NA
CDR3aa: CSVRTNGIYEQYF
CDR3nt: TGCAGCGTGAGGACTAACGGAATCTACGAGCAGTACTTC

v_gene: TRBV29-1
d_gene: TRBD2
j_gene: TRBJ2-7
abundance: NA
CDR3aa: CSVEGRGTTRFYEQYF
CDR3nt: TGCAGCGTTGAAGGTCGTGGGACTACAAGATTCTACGAGCAGTACTTC

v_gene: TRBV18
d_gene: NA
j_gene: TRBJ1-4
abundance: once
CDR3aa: CASTDRTFNEKLFF
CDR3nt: TGTGCCAGCACCGACAGGACGTTTAATGAAAAACTGTTTTTT

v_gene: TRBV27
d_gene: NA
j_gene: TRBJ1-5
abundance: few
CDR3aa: CASSLSSYSNQPQHF
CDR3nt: TGTGCCAGCAGTTTATCGTCCTATAGCAATCAGCCCCAGCATTTT

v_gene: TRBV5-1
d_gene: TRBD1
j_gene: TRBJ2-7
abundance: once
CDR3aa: CASSIPGTALGEQYF
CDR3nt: TGCGCCAGCAGCATCCCCGGGACAGCGTTGGGCGAGCAGTACTTC

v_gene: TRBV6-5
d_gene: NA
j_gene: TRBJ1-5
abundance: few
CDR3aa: CATSREGGNQPQHF
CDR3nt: TGTGCCACCAGCCGAGAAGGGGGCAATCAGCCCCAGCATTTT

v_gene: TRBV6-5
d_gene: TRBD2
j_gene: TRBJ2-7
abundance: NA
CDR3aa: CASSSVGGDYEQYF
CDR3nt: TGTGCCAGCAGTAGCGTCGGGGGGGACTACGAGCAGTACTTC

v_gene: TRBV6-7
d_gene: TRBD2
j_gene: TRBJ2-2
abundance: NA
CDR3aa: CASRYKPGLAGGSGTGELFF
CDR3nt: TGTGCCAGCAGATATAAACCGGGACTAGCGGGAGGGTCGGGCACCGGGGAGCTGTTTTTT

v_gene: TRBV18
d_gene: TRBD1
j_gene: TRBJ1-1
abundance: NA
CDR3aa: CASSPRDRPTMNTEAFF
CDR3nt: TGTGCCAGCTCACCAAGGGACAGACCCACAATGAACACTGAAGCTTTCTTT

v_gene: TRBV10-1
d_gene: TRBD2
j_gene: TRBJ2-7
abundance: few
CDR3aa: CASSRDRATVKVAGAERYEQYF
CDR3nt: TGCGCCAGCAGCCGCGACAGGGCAACCGTAAAGGTAGCGGGAGCTGAACGCTACGAGCAGTACTTC

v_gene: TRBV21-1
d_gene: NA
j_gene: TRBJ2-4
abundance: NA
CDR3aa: CASSKVGNIQYF
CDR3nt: TGTGCCAGCAGCAAAGTCGGAAACATTCAGTACTTC

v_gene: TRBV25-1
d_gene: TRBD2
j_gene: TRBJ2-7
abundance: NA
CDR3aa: CASFVLGLAFEQYF
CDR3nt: TGTGCCAGCTTTGTTCTGGGACTAGCTTTCGAGCAGTACTTC

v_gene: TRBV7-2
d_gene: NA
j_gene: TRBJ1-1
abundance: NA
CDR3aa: CASSVGQDSGEAFF
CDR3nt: TGTGCCAGCAGCGTCGGCCAAGACTCGGGTGAAGCTTTCTTT

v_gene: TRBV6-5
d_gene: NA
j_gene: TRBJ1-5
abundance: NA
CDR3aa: CASRGQGSNQPQHF
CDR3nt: TGTGCCAGCAGGGGCCAGGGGTCTAATCAGCCCCAGCATTTT

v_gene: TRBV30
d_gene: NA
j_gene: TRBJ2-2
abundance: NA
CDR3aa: CAWSFLATGELFF
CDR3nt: TGTGCCTGGAGTTTTTTAGCGACCGGGGAGCTGTTTTTT

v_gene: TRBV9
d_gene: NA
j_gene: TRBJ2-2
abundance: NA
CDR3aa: CASSVVTAGELFF
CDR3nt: TGTGCCAGCAGCGTAGTGACAGCCGGGGAGCTGTTTTTT

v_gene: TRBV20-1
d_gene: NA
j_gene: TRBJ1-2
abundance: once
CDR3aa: CSASPNYGYTF
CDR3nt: TGCAGTGCTAGCCCAAACTATGGCTACACCTTC

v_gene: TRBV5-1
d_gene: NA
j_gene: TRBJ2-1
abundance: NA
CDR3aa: CASSFLPATSCNEQFF
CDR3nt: TGCGCCAGCAGCTTCCTACCAGCGACTTCCTGCAATGAGCAGTTCTTC

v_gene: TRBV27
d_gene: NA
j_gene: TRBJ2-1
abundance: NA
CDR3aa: CASSSDRFGEQFF
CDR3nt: TGTGCCAGCAGTAGTGACAGGTTTGGTGAGCAGTTCTTC

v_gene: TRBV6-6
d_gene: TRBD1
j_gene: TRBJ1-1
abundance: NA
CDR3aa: CASNSRTGMNTEAFF
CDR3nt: TGTGCCAGCAACTCCCGGACAGGGATGAACACTGAAGCTTTCTTT

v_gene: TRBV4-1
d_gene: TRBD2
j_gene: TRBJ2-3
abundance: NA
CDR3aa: CASSLGRASTDTQYF
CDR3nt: TGCGCCAGCAGCCTCGGGAGGGCTAGCACAGATACGCAGTATTTT

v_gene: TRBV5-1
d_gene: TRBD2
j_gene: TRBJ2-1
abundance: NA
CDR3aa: CASSRSAGGPGEQFF
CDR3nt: TGCGCCAGCAGTAGGTCGGCGGGAGGGCCTGGGGAGCAGTTCTTC

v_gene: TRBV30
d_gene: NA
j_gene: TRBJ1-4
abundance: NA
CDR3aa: CAWRGSNEKLFF
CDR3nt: TGTGCCTGGAGGGGGAGCAATGAAAAACTGTTTTTT

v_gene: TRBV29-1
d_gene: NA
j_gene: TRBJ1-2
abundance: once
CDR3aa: CSVSGGLGGYTF
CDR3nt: TGCAGCGTCAGCGGGGGGTTAGGGGGCTACACCTTC